The rows below give T cell receptor beta chains drawn from one sample of a study of response to subunit inactivated influenza vaccine. TCRdb reprocessed the RT-PCR reads with MiXCR, giving one entry per CDR3 protein. Among more than 700,000 distinct CDR3 sequences listed, over 20% were seen once. Sequenced material: PBMCs from blood, taken more than 4 days after vaccination. The receptors shown here come from a man in his fifties or sixties who received an inactivated influenza vaccine. The CDR3 runs from the conserved cysteine through the conserved F or W. A D gene is named only where the DNA matches it firmly. Size tells how often a clone was seen (once, few, many) or the class of an expanded clone, and some rows leave it out.

cdr3_aa: CSVALAGTGDHEQYF; cdr3_nt: TGCAGCGTTGCCCTCGCCGGGACAGGGGATCACGAGCAGTACTTC; j_call: TRBJ2-7; clone_size: few; v_call: TRBV29-1; d_call: TRBD1
cdr3_aa: CASSLGELAKNIQYF; cdr3_nt: TGCGCCAGCAGCTTGGGAGAATTGGCCAAAAACATTCAGTACTTC; j_call: TRBJ2-4; clone_size: NA; v_call: TRBV5-1; d_call: NA
cdr3_aa: CASSWGRTPGEQYF; cdr3_nt: TGTGCCAGCAGCTGGGGGAGGACTCCTGGCGAGCAGTACTTC; j_call: TRBJ2-7; clone_size: NA; v_call: TRBV5-4; d_call: NA
cdr3_aa: CSANKDGPYNEQFF; cdr3_nt: TGCAGTGCCAACAAGGACGGACCCTACAATGAGCAGTTCTTC; j_call: TRBJ2-1; clone_size: NA; v_call: TRBV20-1; d_call: NA
cdr3_aa: CASSLERTYGYTF; cdr3_nt: TGTGCCAGCAGTTTAGAGAGAACCTATGGCTACACCTTC; j_call: TRBJ1-2; clone_size: NA; v_call: TRBV12-3/TRBV12-4; d_call: NA
cdr3_aa: CASSPGAGANEKLFF; cdr3_nt: TGCGCCAGCAGCCCAGGCGCGGGGGCTAATGAAAAACTGTTTTTT; j_call: TRBJ1-4; clone_size: few; v_call: TRBV4-3; d_call: NA
cdr3_aa: CASSSAYSGSGETQYF; cdr3_nt: TGTGCCAGCAGCTCCGCTTATAGCGGGAGTGGTGAGACCCAGTACTTC; j_call: TRBJ2-5; clone_size: NA; v_call: TRBV7-2; d_call: TRBD2
cdr3_aa: CASSRGGGAERYNEQFF; cdr3_nt: TGTGCCAGCAGCCGTGGTGGGGGAGCGGAACGCTACAATGAGCAGTTCTTC; j_call: TRBJ2-1; clone_size: NA; v_call: TRBV28; d_call: NA
cdr3_aa: CASSRTGASDTQYF; cdr3_nt: TGTGCCAGCTCAAGGACAGGGGCCTCCGATACGCAGTATTTT; j_call: TRBJ2-3; clone_size: NA; v_call: TRBV10-3; d_call: TRBD1
cdr3_aa: CSGARGPYEQYF; cdr3_nt: TGCAGCGGGGCGAGAGGACCCTACGAGCAGTACTTC; j_call: TRBJ2-7; clone_size: few; v_call: TRBV29-1; d_call: NA
cdr3_aa: CASTAEGPSGRSYTQYF; cdr3_nt: TGTGCCAGCACCGCTGAAGGACCTAGCGGGAGGAGTTATACGCAGTATTTT; j_call: TRBJ2-3; clone_size: few; v_call: TRBV27; d_call: TRBD2
cdr3_aa: CSVVGTVTYEQYF; cdr3_nt: TGCAGCGTTGTGGGGACGGTGACCTACGAGCAGTACTTC; j_call: TRBJ2-7; clone_size: many; v_call: TRBV29-1; d_call: NA
cdr3_aa: CASSQQGRGLAGTYEQFF; cdr3_nt: TGTGCCAGCAGCCAACAGGGAAGAGGACTAGCGGGAACCTATGAGCAGTTCTTC; j_call: TRBJ2-1; clone_size: NA; v_call: TRBV3-1; d_call: TRBD2
cdr3_aa: CASSDDTSGGLRQFF; cdr3_nt: TGTGCCAGCAGTGATGATACTAGCGGGGGCTTACGGCAGTTCTTC; j_call: TRBJ2-1; clone_size: NA; v_call: TRBV2; d_call: TRBD2
cdr3_aa: CASSRRTSPTDTQYF; cdr3_nt: TGCGCCAGCAGTAGAAGGACTAGCCCCACAGATACGCAGTATTTT; j_call: TRBJ2-3; clone_size: NA; v_call: TRBV5-1; d_call: TRBD2
cdr3_aa: CASSATGRAGELFF; cdr3_nt: TGTGCCAGCAGCGCCACAGGGAGAGCCGGGGAGCTGTTTTTT; j_call: TRBJ2-2; clone_size: NA; v_call: TRBV9; d_call: NA
cdr3_aa: CASSVAGTGSYGYTF; cdr3_nt: TGTGCCAGCAGCGTAGCCGGGACAGGATCTTATGGCTACACCTTC; j_call: TRBJ1-2; clone_size: few; v_call: TRBV7-9; d_call: TRBD1
cdr3_aa: CSARGRGLPLGEQYF; cdr3_nt: TGCAGTGCTAGAGGACGGGGGCTACCCCTTGGTGAGCAGTACTTC; j_call: TRBJ2-7; clone_size: many; v_call: TRBV20-1; d_call: NA
cdr3_aa: CASSRTNREIEQFF; cdr3_nt: TGCGCCAGCAGCAGGACCAACAGGGAGATTGAGCAGTTCTTC; j_call: TRBJ2-1; clone_size: NA; v_call: TRBV5-1; d_call: NA
cdr3_aa: CASSQGTGGSNEQFF; cdr3_nt: TGTGCCAGCAGCCAAGGGACAGGGGGCTCAAATGAGCAGTTCTTC; j_call: TRBJ2-1; clone_size: NA; v_call: TRBV3-1; d_call: TRBD1
cdr3_aa: CSARWRVAKNIQYF; cdr3_nt: TGCAGTGCTAGATGGAGGGTAGCCAAAAACATTCAGTACTTC; j_call: TRBJ2-4; clone_size: NA; v_call: TRBV20-1; d_call: NA
cdr3_aa: CSAPRPASGSSTGELFF; cdr3_nt: TGCAGTGCTCCCCGGCCCGCTAGCGGGAGCTCCACCGGGGAGCTGTTTTTT; j_call: TRBJ2-2; clone_size: few; v_call: TRBV20-1; d_call: TRBD2
cdr3_aa: CASSTGANYGYTF; cdr3_nt: TGTGCCAGCAGTACAGGAGCTAACTATGGCTACACCTTC; j_call: TRBJ1-2; clone_size: NA; v_call: TRBV12-3/TRBV12-4; d_call: NA
cdr3_aa: CASSLGTGSAFF; cdr3_nt: TGTGCCAGCAGCCTGGGGACAGGGTCGGCTTTCTTT; j_call: TRBJ1-1; clone_size: few; v_call: TRBV3-1; d_call: TRBD1
cdr3_aa: CSAREGEAYNEQFF; cdr3_nt: TGCAGCGCCCGGGAGGGGGAAGCCTACAATGAGCAGTTCTTC; j_call: TRBJ2-1; clone_size: few; v_call: TRBV29-1; d_call: TRBD2
cdr3_aa: CASSRSNQPQHF; cdr3_nt: TGTGCCAGCAGCCGGAGCAATCAGCCCCAGCATTTT; j_call: TRBJ1-5; clone_size: few; v_call: TRBV7-9; d_call: NA
cdr3_aa: CASSSGLVITDTQYF; cdr3_nt: TGTGCCAGCAGTTCAGGGCTGGTTATCACAGATACGCAGTATTTT; j_call: TRBJ2-3; clone_size: few; v_call: TRBV7-9; d_call: NA
cdr3_aa: CASSSSGTGTGELFF; cdr3_nt: TGTGCCAGCAGCTCGAGCGGGACGGGCACCGGGGAGCTGTTTTTT; j_call: TRBJ2-2; clone_size: NA; v_call: TRBV7-7; d_call: TRBD2
cdr3_aa: CSARGTSYSHNEQFF; cdr3_nt: TGCAGTGCTAGAGGCACTAGCTATTCCCACAATGAGCAGTTCTTC; j_call: TRBJ2-1; clone_size: few; v_call: TRBV20-1; d_call: NA
cdr3_aa: CASSSHPNTIYF; cdr3_nt: TGTGCCAGCAGCTCCCACCCAAACACCATATATTTT; j_call: TRBJ1-3; clone_size: few; v_call: TRBV12-3/TRBV12-4; d_call: NA
cdr3_aa: CAISESIFSGGLGDEQYF; cdr3_nt: TGTGCCATCAGTGAGTCGATCTTTAGCGGGGGGCTGGGGGACGAGCAGTACTTC; j_call: TRBJ2-7; clone_size: many; v_call: TRBV10-3; d_call: TRBD2
cdr3_aa: CASSSRLDLAGSYEQYF; cdr3_nt: TGTGCCAGCAGTTCTCGTCTTGATCTAGCGGGGTCTTACGAGCAGTACTTC; j_call: TRBJ2-7; clone_size: NA; v_call: TRBV6-5; d_call: TRBD2
cdr3_aa: CASRLTPGLAGDSRTDTQYF; cdr3_nt: TGTGCCAGCAGACTCACCCCGGGACTAGCGGGAGATAGCCGAACAGATACGCAGTATTTT; j_call: TRBJ2-3; clone_size: many; v_call: TRBV27; d_call: TRBD2
cdr3_aa: CASSQPSDRGGYTF; cdr3_nt: TGTGCCAGCAGCCAGCCCTCGGACAGGGGAGGCTACACCTTC; j_call: TRBJ1-2; clone_size: few; v_call: TRBV3-1; d_call: TRBD1
cdr3_aa: CASSYPDTPQETQYF; cdr3_nt: TGTGCCAGCAGTTACCCAGACACCCCTCAAGAGACCCAGTACTTC; j_call: TRBJ2-5; clone_size: NA; v_call: TRBV6-5; d_call: NA
cdr3_aa: CASSARTENYGYTF; cdr3_nt: TGCGCCAGCAGCGCCCGGACGGAGAACTATGGCTACACCTTC; j_call: TRBJ1-2; clone_size: NA; v_call: TRBV5-1; d_call: NA
cdr3_aa: CSSLADNEQFF; cdr3_nt: TGCAGCTCCCTAGCGGACAATGAGCAGTTCTTC; j_call: TRBJ2-1; clone_size: many; v_call: TRBV29-1; d_call: TRBD2
cdr3_aa: CASSPFPDRYSNQPQHF; cdr3_nt: TGTGCCAGCAGCCCTTTTCCCGACAGATATAGCAATCAGCCCCAGCATTTT; j_call: TRBJ1-5; clone_size: few; v_call: TRBV7-8; d_call: NA
cdr3_aa: CASRRQTTGSYEQYF; cdr3_nt: TGTGCCAGCAGGCGCCAGACCACTGGGTCCTACGAGCAGTACTTC; j_call: TRBJ2-7; clone_size: NA; v_call: TRBV7-2; d_call: NA